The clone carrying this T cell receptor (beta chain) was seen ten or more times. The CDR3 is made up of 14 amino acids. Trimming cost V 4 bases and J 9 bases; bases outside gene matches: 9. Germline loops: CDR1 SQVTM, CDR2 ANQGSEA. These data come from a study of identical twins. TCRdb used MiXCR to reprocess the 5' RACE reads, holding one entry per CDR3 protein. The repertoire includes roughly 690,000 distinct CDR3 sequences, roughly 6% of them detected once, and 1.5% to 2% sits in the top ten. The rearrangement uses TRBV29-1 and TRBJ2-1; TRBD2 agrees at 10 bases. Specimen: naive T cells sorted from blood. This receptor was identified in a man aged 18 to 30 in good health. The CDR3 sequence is CSVVWSSGRLEQFF. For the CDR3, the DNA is TGCAGCGTTGTATGGTCTAGCGGGAGACTTGAGCAGTTCTTC.